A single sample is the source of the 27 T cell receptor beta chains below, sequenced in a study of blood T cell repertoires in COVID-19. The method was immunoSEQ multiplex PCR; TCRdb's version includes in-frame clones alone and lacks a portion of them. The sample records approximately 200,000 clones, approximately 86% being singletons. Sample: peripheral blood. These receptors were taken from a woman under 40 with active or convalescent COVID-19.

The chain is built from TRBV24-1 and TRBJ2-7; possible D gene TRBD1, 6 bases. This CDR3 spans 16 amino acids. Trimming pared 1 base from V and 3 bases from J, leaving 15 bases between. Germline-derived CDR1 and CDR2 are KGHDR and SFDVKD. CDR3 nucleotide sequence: TGTGCCACCAGTGATTTCCGGGACACAAGCTGCTACGAGCAGTACTTC. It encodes CATSDFRDTSCYEQYF.

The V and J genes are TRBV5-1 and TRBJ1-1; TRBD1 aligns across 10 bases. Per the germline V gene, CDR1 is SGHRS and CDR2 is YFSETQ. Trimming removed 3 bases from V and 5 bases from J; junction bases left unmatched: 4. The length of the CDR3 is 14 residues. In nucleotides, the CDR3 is TGCGCCAGCAGCTGGGGGACAGGGGAGACTGAAGCTTTCTTT. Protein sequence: CASSWGTGETEAFF.

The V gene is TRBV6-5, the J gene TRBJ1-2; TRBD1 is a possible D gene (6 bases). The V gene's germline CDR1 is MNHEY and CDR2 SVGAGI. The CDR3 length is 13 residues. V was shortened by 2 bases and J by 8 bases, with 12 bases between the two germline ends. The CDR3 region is CASSYQGFQGYTF. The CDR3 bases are TGTGCCAGCAGTTACCAGGGGTTTCAAGGCTACACCTTC.

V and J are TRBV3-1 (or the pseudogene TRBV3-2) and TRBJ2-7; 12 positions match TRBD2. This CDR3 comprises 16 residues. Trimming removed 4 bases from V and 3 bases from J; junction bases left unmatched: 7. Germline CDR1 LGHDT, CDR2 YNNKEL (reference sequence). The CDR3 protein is CASSRIKTSGSYEQYF. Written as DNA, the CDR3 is TGTGCCAGCAGCCGAATCAAGACTAGCGGGAGCTACGAGCAGTACTTC.

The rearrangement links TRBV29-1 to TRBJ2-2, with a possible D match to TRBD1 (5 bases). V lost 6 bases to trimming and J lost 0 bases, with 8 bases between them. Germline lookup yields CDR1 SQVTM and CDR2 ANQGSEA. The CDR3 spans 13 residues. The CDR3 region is CSVTDTNTGELFF. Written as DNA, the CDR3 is TGCAGCGTGACGGACACGAACACCGGGGAGCTGTTTTTT.

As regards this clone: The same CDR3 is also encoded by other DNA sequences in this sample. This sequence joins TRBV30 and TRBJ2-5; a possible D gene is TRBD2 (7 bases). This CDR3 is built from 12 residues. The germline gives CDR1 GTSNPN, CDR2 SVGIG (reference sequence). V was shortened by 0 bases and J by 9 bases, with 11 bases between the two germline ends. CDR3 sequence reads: CAWSVGGGPQYF. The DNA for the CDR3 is TGTGCCTGGAGTGTAGGGGGGGGCCCCCAGTACTTC.

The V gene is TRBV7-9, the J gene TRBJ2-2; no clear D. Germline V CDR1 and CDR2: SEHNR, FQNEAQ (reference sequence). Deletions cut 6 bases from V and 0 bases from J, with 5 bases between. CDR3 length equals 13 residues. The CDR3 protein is CASRGANTGELFF. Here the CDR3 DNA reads TGTGCCAGCAGGGGCGCGAACACCGGGGAGCTGTTTTTT.

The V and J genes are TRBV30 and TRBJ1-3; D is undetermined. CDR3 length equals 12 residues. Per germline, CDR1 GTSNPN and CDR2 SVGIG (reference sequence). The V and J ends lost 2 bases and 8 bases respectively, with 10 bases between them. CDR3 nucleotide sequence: TGTGCCTGGAGTCAACAGCTCGACACCATATATTTT. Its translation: CAWSQQLDTIYF.

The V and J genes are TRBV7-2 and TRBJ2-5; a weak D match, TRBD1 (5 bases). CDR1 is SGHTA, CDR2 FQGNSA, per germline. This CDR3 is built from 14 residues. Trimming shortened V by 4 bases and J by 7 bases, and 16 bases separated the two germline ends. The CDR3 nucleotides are TGTGCCAGCAGCTCCGACTTTAGGCAGGGGACCCAGTACTTC. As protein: CASSSDFRQGTQYF.

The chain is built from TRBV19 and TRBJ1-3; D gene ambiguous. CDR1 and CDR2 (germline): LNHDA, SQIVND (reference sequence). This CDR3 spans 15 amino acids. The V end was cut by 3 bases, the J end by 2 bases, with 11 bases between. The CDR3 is CASSIAGRTGNTIYF. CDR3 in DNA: TGTGCCAGTAGTATTGCGGGTAGGACTGGAAACACCATATATTTT.

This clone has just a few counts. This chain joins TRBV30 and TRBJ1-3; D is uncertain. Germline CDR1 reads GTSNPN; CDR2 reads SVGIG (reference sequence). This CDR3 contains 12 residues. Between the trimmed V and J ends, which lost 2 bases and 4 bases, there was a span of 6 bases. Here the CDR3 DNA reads TGTGCCTGGAGTCCGGGGGGAAACACCATATATTTT. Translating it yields CAWSPGGNTIYF. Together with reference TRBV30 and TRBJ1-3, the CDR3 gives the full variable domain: SQTIHQWPATLVQPVGSPLSLECTVEGTSNPNLYWYRQAAGRGLQLLFYSVGIGQISSEVPQNLSASRPQDRQFILSSKKLLLSDSGFYLCAWSPGGNTIYFGEGSWLTVV.

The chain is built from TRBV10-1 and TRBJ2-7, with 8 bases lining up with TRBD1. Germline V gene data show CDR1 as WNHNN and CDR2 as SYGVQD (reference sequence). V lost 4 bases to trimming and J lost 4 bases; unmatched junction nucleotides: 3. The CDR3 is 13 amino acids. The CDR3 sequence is CASSGQGAYEQYF. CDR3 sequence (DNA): TGCGCCAGCAGTGGCCAGGGGGCTTACGAGCAGTACTTC.

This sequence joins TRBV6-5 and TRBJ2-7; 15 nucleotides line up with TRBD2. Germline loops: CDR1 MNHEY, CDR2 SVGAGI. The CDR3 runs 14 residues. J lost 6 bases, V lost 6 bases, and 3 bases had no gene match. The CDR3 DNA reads TGTGCCAGCAGACTGGGACTAGCGGGAGGCGAGCAGTACTTC. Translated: CASRLGLAGGEQYF.

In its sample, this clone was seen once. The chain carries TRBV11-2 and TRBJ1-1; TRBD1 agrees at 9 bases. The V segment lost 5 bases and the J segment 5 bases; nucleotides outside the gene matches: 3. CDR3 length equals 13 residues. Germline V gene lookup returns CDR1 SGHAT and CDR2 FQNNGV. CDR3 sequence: CASSRTGATEAFF. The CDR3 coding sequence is TGTGCCAGCAGCCGGACAGGGGCGACTGAAGCTTTCTTT.

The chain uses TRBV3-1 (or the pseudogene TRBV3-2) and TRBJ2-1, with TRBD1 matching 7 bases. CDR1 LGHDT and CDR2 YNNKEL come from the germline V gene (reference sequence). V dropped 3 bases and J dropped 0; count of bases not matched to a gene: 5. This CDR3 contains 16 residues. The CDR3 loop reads CASSHWTGGSYNEQFF. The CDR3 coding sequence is TGTGCCAGCAGCCATTGGACAGGTGGCTCCTACAATGAGCAGTTCTTC.

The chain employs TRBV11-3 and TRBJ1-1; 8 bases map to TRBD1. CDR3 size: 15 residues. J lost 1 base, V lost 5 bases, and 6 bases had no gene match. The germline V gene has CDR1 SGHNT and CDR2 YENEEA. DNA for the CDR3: TGTGCCAGCAGCCCCCGACAGGGGCCGAACACTGAAGCTTTCTTT. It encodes CASSPRQGPNTEAFF.

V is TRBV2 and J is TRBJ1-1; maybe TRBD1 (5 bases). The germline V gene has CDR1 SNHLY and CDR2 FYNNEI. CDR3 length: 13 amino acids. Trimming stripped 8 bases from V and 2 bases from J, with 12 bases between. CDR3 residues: CASVRQRNTEAFF. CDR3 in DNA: TGTGCCAGCGTCAGACAGAGAAACACTGAAGCTTTCTTT.

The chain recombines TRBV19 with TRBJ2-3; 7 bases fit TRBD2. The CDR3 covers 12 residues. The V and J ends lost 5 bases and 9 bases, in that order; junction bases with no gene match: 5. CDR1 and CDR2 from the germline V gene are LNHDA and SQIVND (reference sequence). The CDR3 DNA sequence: TGTGCCAGTAGTTTGGGGGGGGGAACGCAGTATTTT. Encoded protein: CASSLGGGTQYF. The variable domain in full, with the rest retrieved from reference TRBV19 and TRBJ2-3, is DGGITQSPKYLFRKEGQNVTLSCEQNLNHDAMYWYRQDPGQGLRLIYYSQIVNDFQKGDIAEGYSVSREKKESFPLTVTSAQKNPTAFYLCASSLGGGTQYFGPGTRLTVL.

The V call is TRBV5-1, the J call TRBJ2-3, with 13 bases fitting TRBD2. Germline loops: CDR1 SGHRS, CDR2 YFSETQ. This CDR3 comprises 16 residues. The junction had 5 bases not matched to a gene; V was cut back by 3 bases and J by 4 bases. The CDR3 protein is CASSWTSGSGADTQYF. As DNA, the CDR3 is TGCGCCAGCAGCTGGACTAGCGGGAGTGGGGCAGATACGCAGTATTTT.

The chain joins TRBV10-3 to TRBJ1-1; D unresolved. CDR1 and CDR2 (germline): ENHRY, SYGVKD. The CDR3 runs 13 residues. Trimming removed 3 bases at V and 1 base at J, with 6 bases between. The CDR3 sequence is CAISEVGNTEAFF. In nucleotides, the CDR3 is TGTGCCATCAGTGAAGTCGGGAACACTGAAGCTTTCTTT.

Here the CDR3 reads CASSFSGTGGMEQFF. In DNA form, the CDR3 reads TGTGCCAGCAGCTTCTCCGGGACAGGGGGCATGGAGCAGTTCTTC. J is TRBJ2-1 and V is TRBV7-9, with 12 bases lining up with TRBD1. Losses at the gene ends were 3 bases for V and 10 bases for J; bases not matched to a gene: 7. The CDR3 loop spans 15 amino acids. Germline V gene lookup returns CDR1 SEHNR and CDR2 FQNEAQ (reference sequence). The full variable domain, with the rest looked up from reference TRBV7-9 and TRBJ2-1, is DTGVSQNPRHKITKRGQNVTFRCDPISEHNRLYWYRQTLGQGPEFLTYFQNEAQLEKSRLLSDRFSAERPKGSFSTLEIQRTEQGDSAMYLCASSFSGTGGMEQFFGPGTRLTVL.

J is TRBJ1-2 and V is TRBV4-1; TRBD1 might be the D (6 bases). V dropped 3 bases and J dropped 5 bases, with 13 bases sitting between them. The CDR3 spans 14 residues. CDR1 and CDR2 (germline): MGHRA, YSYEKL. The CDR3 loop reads CASSHLRDKYGYTF. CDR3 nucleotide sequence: TGCGCCAGCAGCCATCTCCGGGACAAGTATGGCTACACCTTC.

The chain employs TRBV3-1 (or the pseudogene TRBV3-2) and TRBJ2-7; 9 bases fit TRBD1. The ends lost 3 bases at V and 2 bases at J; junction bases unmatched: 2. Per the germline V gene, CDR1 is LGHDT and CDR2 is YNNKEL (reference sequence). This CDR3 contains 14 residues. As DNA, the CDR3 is TGTGCCAGCAGCCACGGGGACAGGGCCTACGAGCAGTACTTC. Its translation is CASSHGDRAYEQYF.

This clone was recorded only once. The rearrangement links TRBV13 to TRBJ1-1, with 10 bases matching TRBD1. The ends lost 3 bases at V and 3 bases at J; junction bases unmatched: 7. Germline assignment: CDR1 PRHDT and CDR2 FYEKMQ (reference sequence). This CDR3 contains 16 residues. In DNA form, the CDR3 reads TGTGCCAGCAGCTTTCCGGGACAGGGGTATTACACTGAAGCTTTCTTT. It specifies CASSFPGQGYYTEAFF.

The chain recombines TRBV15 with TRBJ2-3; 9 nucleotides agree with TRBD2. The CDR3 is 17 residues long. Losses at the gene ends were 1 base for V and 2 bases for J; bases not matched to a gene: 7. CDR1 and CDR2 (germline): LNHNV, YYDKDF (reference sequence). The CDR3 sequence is CATSRVASGDPTDTQYF. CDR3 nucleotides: TGTGCCACCAGCAGAGTGGCTAGCGGGGACCCCACAGATACGCAGTATTTT.

The CDR3 DNA follows: TGTGCCATCAGTGAGATTGGACAGAGCTCCTACGAGCAGTACTTC. Translating it yields CAISEIGQSSYEQYF. This chain connects TRBV10-3 to TRBJ2-7, with D possibly matching TRBD1 (6 bases). Germline V gene data show CDR1 as ENHRY and CDR2 as SYGVKD. Trimming cost V 2 bases and J 0 bases, with 11 bases left between them. This CDR3 is built from 15 residues.

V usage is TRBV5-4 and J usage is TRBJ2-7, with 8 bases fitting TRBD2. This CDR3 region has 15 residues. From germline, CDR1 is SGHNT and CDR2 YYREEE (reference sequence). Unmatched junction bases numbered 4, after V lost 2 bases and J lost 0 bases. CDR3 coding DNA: TGTGCCAGCAGCTTACCGGGACTAGACTCCTACGAGCAGTACTTC. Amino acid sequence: CASSLPGLDSYEQYF.